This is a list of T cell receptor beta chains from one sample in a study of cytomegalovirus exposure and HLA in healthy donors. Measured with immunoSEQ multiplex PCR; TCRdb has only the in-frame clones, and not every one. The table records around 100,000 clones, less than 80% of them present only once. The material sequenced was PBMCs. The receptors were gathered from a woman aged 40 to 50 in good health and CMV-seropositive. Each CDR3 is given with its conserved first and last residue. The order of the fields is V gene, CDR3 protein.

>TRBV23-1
CASSQSTVRNSPLHF
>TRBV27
CASSLYSAGQGSGAFF
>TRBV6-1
CASSPSGGVYEQYF
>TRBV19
CASSIAGVNIQYF
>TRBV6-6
CASSRRTGGNTEAFF
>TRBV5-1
CASSGTGLNTEAFF
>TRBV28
CASSLGTGVVGEQYF
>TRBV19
CASSIAEKNPYNEQFF
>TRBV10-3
CAISVKGGDTEAFF
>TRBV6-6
CASKTGMLSGNTIYF
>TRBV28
CASSLTGSTIYF
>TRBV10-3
CAISMSAFETQYF
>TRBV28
CASSLMTEPYQPQHF
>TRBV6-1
CASSGLAGELGDTQYF
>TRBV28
CAGGQGAATEAFF
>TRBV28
CASSLTDRSYEQYF
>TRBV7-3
CASSLILAANTGELFF
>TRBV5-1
CASSRTGTVNTEAFF
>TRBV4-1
CASSQASGINEQFF
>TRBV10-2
CTSSESTLTSAGANVLTF